Listed below are T cell receptor beta chains from one sample, sequenced in a study of neurological immune-mediated disorders. TCRdb itself ran the 5' RACE reads through MiXCR, one entry per CDR3 protein. The sample consists of about 40,000 distinct CDR3 sequences, 2.5% of them appearing once. Sequenced sample: PBMCs. All receptors come from a man aged 50-59 years with multiple sclerosis. Both conserved end residues are part of each CDR3. D genes are given only for firm matches. Where a row states a size, it is once, few, many or the class of an expanded clone; other rows omit it.

CDR3aa	CDR3nt	abundance	v_gene	j_gene	d_gene
CASTDSYGYTF	TGCGCCAGCACCGACAGCTATGGCTACACCTTC	many	TRBV5-1	TRBJ1-2	-
CSARGQSRGGGYEQYF	TGCAGTGCTAGAGGGCAATCGCGGGGGGGAGGATACGAGCAGTACTTC	many	TRBV20-1	TRBJ2-7	TRBD2
CASSQTGQPSSGNTIYF	TGTGCCAGCAGCCAGACGGGACAGCCGTCCTCTGGAAACACCATATATTTT	many	TRBV4-2	TRBJ1-3	TRBD1
CASSHQFDRVADTQYF	TGTGCCAGCAGCCACCAATTTGACAGGGTAGCAGATACGCAGTATTTT	many	TRBV4-2	TRBJ2-3	TRBD1
CASSLTSAEAFF	TGCGCCAGCAGCTTGACGAGCGCTGAAGCTTTCTTT	many	TRBV5-1	TRBJ1-1	-
CASSLGGFNTQYF	TGTGCCAGCAGCTTAGGCGGATTCAATACGCAGTATTTT	many	TRBV7-2	TRBJ2-3	-
CASRRDQISGNTIYF	TGTGCCAGCAGGCGGGACCAAATCTCTGGAAACACCATATATTTT	many	TRBV12-3/TRBV12-4	TRBJ1-3	-
CSVGRIAGSGDTQYF	TGCAGCGTTGGAAGGATAGCGGGGAGTGGGGATACGCAGTATTTT	many	TRBV29-1	TRBJ2-3	TRBD2
CSAATGYGYTF	TGCAGTGCTGCTACGGGCTATGGCTACACCTTC	many	TRBV20-1	TRBJ1-2	-
CAINSGLRDEQFF	TGTGCCATCAACAGTGGACTTCGTGATGAGCAGTTCTTC	many	TRBV10-3	TRBJ2-1	-
CASSLNNPTANTGELFF	TGTGCCAGCAGTTTAAACAATCCCACCGCGAACACCGGGGAGCTGTTTTTT	many	TRBV12-3/TRBV12-4	TRBJ2-2	-
CASSLTLRAGHYEQYF	TGTGCCAGCAGCTTAACGTTAAGGGCGGGGCACTACGAGCAGTACTTC	many	TRBV7-3	TRBJ2-7	-
CASSTGTGYAFF	TGTGCCAGCTCGACCGGGACAGGGTACGCTTTCTTT	many	TRBV18	TRBJ1-1	TRBD1
CATSRDLSSQINEKLFF	TGTGCCACCAGCAGAGATCTTTCTTCGCAGATTAATGAAAAACTGTTTTTT	many	TRBV15	TRBJ1-4	-
CASSLDLGSQQFF	TGTGCCAGCAGCTTAGATCTAGGCTCTCAGCAGTTCTTC	many	TRBV11-2	TRBJ2-1	-
CATSDGFKETQYF	TGTGCCACCAGTGATGGATTCAAAGAGACCCAGTACTTC	many	TRBV24-1	TRBJ2-5	-
CASSQRGAGPNEKLFF	TGTGCCAGCAGCCAGCGGGGGGCAGGGCCGAATGAAAAACTGTTTTTT	few	TRBV3-2	TRBJ1-4	-
CASSFVGLQETQYF	TGCGCCAGCAGCTTCGTAGGGCTGCAAGAGACCCAGTACTTC	many	TRBV5-1	TRBJ2-5	-
CASSPLPRTGTGVTEAFF	TGTGCCAGCTCACCGCTACCAAGAACCGGGACAGGGGTCACTGAAGCTTTCTTT	-	TRBV18	TRBJ1-1	TRBD1
CSATRDRGQTQYF	TGCAGTGCTACGAGGGACAGGGGTCAGACCCAGTACTTC	many	TRBV20-1	TRBJ2-5	TRBD1
CASSFLPAGVNEQFF	TGTGCCAGCAGTTTCCTCCCGGCGGGGGTCAATGAGCAGTTCTTC	many	TRBV27	TRBJ2-1	TRBD2
CASSLGAGGNQPQHF	TGTGCCAGCAGCTTGGGCGCGGGTGGGAATCAGCCCCAGCATTTT	many	TRBV5-6	TRBJ1-5	-
CASSLEQWGDTQYF	TGCGCCAGCAGCTTGGAACAGTGGGGAGATACGCAGTATTTT	-	TRBV5-1	TRBJ2-3	-
CSVGQGMGYTEAFF	TGCAGCGTGGGACAGGGAATGGGGTACACTGAAGCTTTCTTT	many	TRBV29-1	TRBJ1-1	TRBD1
CASSFTGGRTEAFF	TGTGCCAGCAGCTTCACAGGGGGCAGGACTGAAGCTTTCTTT	many	TRBV7-2	TRBJ1-1	TRBD1
CASSNPPIGVDTQYF	TGTGCCAGCAGTAACCCACCGATAGGGGTGGATACGCAGTATTTT	many	TRBV6-6	TRBJ2-3	-
CSARVGQAGTDTQYF	TGCAGTGCTAGAGTAGGGCAGGCGGGTACAGATACGCAGTATTTT	many	TRBV20-1	TRBJ2-3	-
CASSVGTGEGQPQHF	TGTGCCAGCAGCGTCGGGACAGGGGAGGGTCAGCCCCAGCATTTT	many	TRBV11-3	TRBJ1-5	TRBD1
CASSRSNSPLHF	TGTGCCAGCAGCCGGTCCAATTCACCCCTCCACTTT	many	TRBV7-9	TRBJ1-6	-
CASSFHRGGTEAFF	TGTGCCAGCAGTTTCCACAGGGGGGGGACTGAAGCTTTCTTT	many	TRBV12-3/TRBV12-4	TRBJ1-1	TRBD1
CASSYSKTYGYTF	TGTGCCAGCAGTTACTCAAAGACTTATGGCTACACCTTC	few	TRBV6-5	TRBJ1-2	-
CASSQTGQPRVDTQYF	TGCGCCAGCAGCCAGACGGGACAACCGAGGGTGGATACGCAGTATTTT	many	TRBV4-1	TRBJ2-3	-
CASSIAGTRDGYTF	TGTGCCAGCAGCATTGCCGGGACCCGGGATGGCTACACCTTC	many	TRBV7-9	TRBJ1-2	-
CASNPRTGNSDTQYF	TGTGCCAGCAACCCTAGGACAGGAAATTCAGATACGCAGTATTTT	many	TRBV7-2	TRBJ2-3	TRBD1
CASSLRDRGPSTGELFF	TGTGCCAGCAGCTTAAGAGACAGGGGGCCGAGCACCGGGGAGCTGTTTTTT	many	TRBV11-3	TRBJ2-2	TRBD1
CSASRAGQRFSYNEQFF	TGCAGTGCTAGTAGGGCGGGTCAGCGGTTCTCCTACAATGAGCAGTTCTTC	many	TRBV20-1	TRBJ2-1	-
CATSDFRQTLANTGELFF	TGTGCCACCAGTGATTTCAGGCAGACACTAGCGAACACCGGGGAGCTGTTTTTT	many	TRBV24-1	TRBJ2-2	-